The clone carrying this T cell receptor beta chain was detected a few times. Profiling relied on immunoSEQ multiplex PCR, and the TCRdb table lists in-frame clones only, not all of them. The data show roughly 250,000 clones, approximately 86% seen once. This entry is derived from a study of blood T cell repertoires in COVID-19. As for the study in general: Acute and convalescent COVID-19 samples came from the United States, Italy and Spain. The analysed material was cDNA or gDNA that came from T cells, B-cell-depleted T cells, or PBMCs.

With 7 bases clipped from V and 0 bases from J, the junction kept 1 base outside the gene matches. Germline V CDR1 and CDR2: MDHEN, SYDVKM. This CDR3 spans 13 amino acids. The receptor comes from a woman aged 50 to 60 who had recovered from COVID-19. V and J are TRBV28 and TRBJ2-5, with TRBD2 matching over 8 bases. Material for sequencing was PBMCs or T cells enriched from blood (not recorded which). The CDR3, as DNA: TGTGCCAGCACTAGCGGGTACCAAGAGACCCAGTACTTC. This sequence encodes CASTSGYQETQYF.